These 6 T cell receptor beta chains share one sample of origin, sequenced in a study of tumor and adjacent non-tumor tissue in lung cancer (dated by TCRdb to 2016 to 2019). RNA was extracted from bulk unsorted tissue and checked for quality with a NanoDrop ND-1000 and an Agilent 2100. Normal lung samples were distant non-tumor tissue taken more than 3 cm from the tumor edge. Receptors were amplified or captured by multiplex PCR. The listed sequencing device is Illumina HiSeq 2500. TCRbeta libraries were constructed through three rounds of nested PCR with primers (Table S4) according to protocols adapted from ARM-PCR. TCRdb itself trimmed the public reads at Q25 with fastp, ran MiXCR and retained productive beta chains. Entries are consolidated by CDR3 protein sequence, retaining the most common genes and DNA. This sample has tens of thousands of distinct CDR3 sequences in its table, and about 70% of those were observed once. The ten most abundant clones make up 23% of the sample.

Sample: distant non-tumor lung tissue. These receptors originate from a woman aged 60-75 years with non-small cell lung cancer.

This chain uses TRBV29-1 with TRBJ2-2; D might be TRBD1 (6 bases). Germline CDR1 is SQVTM and CDR2 is ANQGSEA. The CDR3 sequence is 13 residues long. Between the trimmed V and J ends, which lost 5 bases and 1 base, there was a span of 8 bases. The CDR3 nucleotides are TGCAGCGTTTCAGGGGTGAACACCGGGGAGCTGTTTTTT. Amino acid sequence: CSVSGVNTGELFF.

Written as DNA, the CDR3 is TGCAGCGTTGTAGTAAAGGGGGAGACCCAGTACTTC. Amino acids: CSVVVKGETQYF. The gene calls are TRBV29-1 and TRBJ2-5; D might be TRBD1 (5 bases). Germline assignment: CDR1 SQVTM and CDR2 ANQGSEA. V lost 4 bases, J lost 5 bases, and 11 bases lay in between. The CDR3 runs to 12 residues.

The chain links TRBV28 to TRBJ2-2; TRBD2 matches 14 bases. This CDR3 is 22 amino acids long. Germline-derived CDR1 and CDR2 are MDHEN and SYDVKM. V was pared by 4 bases and J by 0 bases, with 16 bases of the junction left unmatched. The CDR3 DNA sequence: TGTGCCAGCAGTTCCGACCACCCGACTAGCGGGAGGGCCTCTGCGAACACCGGGGAGCTGTTTTTT. Its translation is CASSSDHPTSGRASANTGELFF.

Concerning this clonotype: A much bigger clone sits one base away, suggesting this may be a read error. The chain employs TRBV7-3 and TRBJ1-1; 9 nucleotides align to TRBD1. The CDR3 contains 13 residues. Germline loops: CDR1 SGHTA, CDR2 FQGTGA. The CDR3: CASSSDRGTESFF. DNA of the CDR3: TGTGCCAGCAGCTCGGACAGGGGCACTGAATCTTTCTTT.

The rearrangement joins TRBV5-5 to TRBJ2-5; possible D gene TRBD1, 6 bases. Deletions cut 9 bases from V and 4 bases from J, with 19 bases between. Per germline, CDR1 SGHKS and CDR2 YYEKEE (reference sequence). CDR3 length: 14 residues. The CDR3 nucleotides read TGTGCCAAGAGTTATGACAGGCGGAGAGAGACCCAGTACTTC. Translated: CAKSYDRRRETQYF.

This clonotype has a handful of counts. V and J are TRBV20-1 and TRBJ2-7; 12 bases are shared with TRBD2. The V gene's germline CDR1 is DFQATT and CDR2 SNEGSKA (reference sequence). The junction had 10 bases not matched to a gene; V was cut back by 4 bases and J by 3 bases. The CDR3 loop spans 16 amino acids. In DNA, the CDR3 is TGCAGTGCTAAGAACCCGACTAGCGGGAGTAGCTACGAGCAGTACTTC. Translation: CSAKNPTSGSSYEQYF.